Listed below are T cell receptor beta chains from one sample, sequenced in a study of CD8+ T cells in alopecia areata. Method: immunoSEQ multiplex PCR; TCRdb's copy keeps in-frame clones and lacks some. Of about 220,000 clones listed, more than 45% are singletons. The specimen comprised CD4+ T cells sorted from blood, sampled at week 4, from a patient treated with tofacitinib. These receptors were taken from a human donor with alopecia areata. Both conserved end residues are part of each CDR3. D genes are given only for firm matches. Clone size is given for some rows only: seen once, a few or many times, or a class if the clone is expanded.

TRBD1,TRBV7-2,.,TRBJ2-7,CASSGQGGSEQYF,TGTGCCAGCAGCGGACAGGGTGGGAGCGAGCAGTACTTC
TRBD1,TRBV29-1,.,TRBJ2-2,CSVATGVASGELFF,TGCAGCGTTGCAACAGGGGTAGCGTCCGGGGAGCTGTTTTTT
.,TRBV2,.,TRBJ2-5,CASSQQETQYF,TGTGCCAGCAGTCAACAAGAGACCCAGTACTTC
.,TRBV15,.,TRBJ2-7,CATSWRPGYEQYF,TGTGCCACCAGCTGGAGGCCTGGGTACGAGCAGTACTTC
.,TRBV5-1,.,TRBJ2-1,CASRAEIQNNEQFF,TGCGCCAGCAGGGCGGAAATACAAAACAATGAGCAGTTCTTC
.,TRBV7-8,.,TRBJ2-3,CASSFGTGEADTQYF,TGTGCCAGCAGCTTCGGGACCGGGGAAGCAGATACGCAGTATTTT
.,TRBV15,.,TRBJ2-6,CATSRDIGSSGANVLTF,TGTGCCACCAGCAGAGATATCGGATCTTCTGGGGCCAACGTCCTGACTTTC
.,TRBV6-5,.,TRBJ1-1,CASSYSPANTEAFF,TGTGCCAGCAGTTACTCGCCTGCGAACACTGAAGCTTTCTTT
.,TRBV10-3,.,TRBJ2-1,CATSDGGLTNEQFF,TGTGCCACCTCCGACGGGGGGCTTACGAATGAGCAGTTCTTC
TRBD1,TRBV29-1,.,TRBJ2-7,CSVDWGTGDEQYF,TGCAGCGTTGATTGGGGGACAGGGGACGAGCAGTACTTC
TRBD1,TRBV25-1,.,TRBJ1-1,CASSEYPGTGSTEAFF,TGTGCCAGCAGTGAATACCCCGGGACAGGGAGCACTGAAGCTTTCTTT
TRBD2,TRBV5-6,many,TRBJ2-1,CASSWGLAGDSYNEQFF,TGTGCCAGCAGCTGGGGACTAGCGGGGGACTCCTACAATGAGCAGTTCTTC
TRBD1,TRBV30,.,TRBJ2-7,CAWSWTGYEQYF,TGTGCCTGGAGTTGGACAGGGTACGAGCAGTACTTC
.,TRBV11-2,.,TRBJ2-6,CASGPGANVLTF,TGTGCCAGCGGGCCTGGGGCCAACGTCCTGACTTTC
.,TRBV9,.,TRBJ1-2,CASSAVQLPGYGYTF,TGTGCCAGCAGCGCGGTACAGCTTCCGGGCTATGGCTACACCTTC
.,TRBV29-1,.,TRBJ1-1,CSVPAWGNTEAFF,TGCAGCGTCCCCGCATGGGGGAACACTGAAGCTTTCTTT
TRBD1,TRBV2,.,TRBJ2-4,CASIGSPTGVIQYF,TGTGCCAGCATAGGATCGCCGACAGGGGTTATTCAGTACTTC
.,TRBV6-5,.,TRBJ1-2,CASRDGGGYTF,TGTGCCAGCAGGGACGGCGGTGGCTACACCTTC
.,TRBV6-5,.,TRBJ2-1,CASSGRYNEQFF,TGTGCCAGCAGTGGACGGTACAATGAGCAGTTCTTC
.,TRBV10-3,.,TRBJ1-5,CAISARQGGNQPQHF,TGTGCCATCAGTGCGAGGCAGGGTGGCAATCAGCCCCAGCATTTT
.,TRBV13,.,TRBJ2-5,CASSFVTQETQYF,TGTGCCAGCAGCTTTGTCACCCAAGAGACCCAGTACTTC
TRBD1,TRBV27,.,TRBJ2-7,CASSLGQGAYEQYF,TGTGCCAGCAGCCTGGGACAGGGGGCCTACGAGCAGTACTTC
.,TRBV2,.,TRBJ2-3,CATSGGDTQYF,TGTGCCACATCCGGGGGAGATACGCAGTATTTT
TRBD1,TRBV6-6,few,TRBJ2-3,CARDRDRITDTQYF,TGTGCCAGAGACCGGGACAGAATCACAGATACGCAGTATTTT
.,TRBV2,few,TRBJ2-5,CASRERETQYF,TGTGCCAGCAGGGAAAGGGAGACCCAGTACTTC